What follows is one T cell receptor beta chain and its context. The data originate from a study of T cells in Graves' hyperthyroidism and ophthalmopathy. RNA transcripts provided the source from which TCR beta CDR3 regions were amplified. Primed by the HTBI set, a first-round RT-PCR was run on the TCR CDR3. TCRdb passed the multiplex PCR reads through MiXCR, listing each CDR3 protein once. The data show around 520,000 distinct CDR3 sequences, 11% to 15% seen once. V lost 4 bases and J lost 6; bases outside the gene matches: 12. Germline values: CDR1 ENHRY, CDR2 SYGVKD. CDR3 size: 16 residues. This chain links TRBV10-3 with TRBJ2-3; 8 nucleotides align to TRBD2. The sequence derives from a woman in her thirties or forties with Graves' hyperthyroidism. The sample comprised blood. This chain's CDR3 is CAISVSREGLTDTQYF. CDR3 nucleotide sequence: TGTGCCATCAGTGTAAGTCGGGAGGGCCTGACGGATACGCAGTATTTT.